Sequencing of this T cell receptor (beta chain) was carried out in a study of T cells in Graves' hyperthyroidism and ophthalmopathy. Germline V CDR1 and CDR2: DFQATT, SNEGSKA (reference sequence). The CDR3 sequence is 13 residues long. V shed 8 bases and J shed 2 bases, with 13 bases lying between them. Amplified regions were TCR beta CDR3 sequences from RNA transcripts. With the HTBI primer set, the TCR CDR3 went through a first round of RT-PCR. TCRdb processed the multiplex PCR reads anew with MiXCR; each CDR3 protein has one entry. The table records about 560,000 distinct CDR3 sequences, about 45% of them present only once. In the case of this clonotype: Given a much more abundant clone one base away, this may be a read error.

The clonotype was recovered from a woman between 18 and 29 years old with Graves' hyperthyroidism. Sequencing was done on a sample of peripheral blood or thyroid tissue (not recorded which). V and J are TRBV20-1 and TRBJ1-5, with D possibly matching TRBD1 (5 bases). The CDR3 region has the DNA TGCAGTTCAGGGATTGGGGGCAATCAGCCCCAGCATTTT. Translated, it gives CSSGIGGNQPQHF.